One sample yielded the 2 T cell receptor beta chains listed below, sequenced in a study of OX40 agonist ivuxolimab in advanced cancers. Here immunoSEQ multiplex PCR was the method, and the copy in TCRdb shows in-frame clones only, minus some. The sample contains about 80,000 clones, around 86% of which appear only once. The starting material was CD4+ or CD8+ T cells sorted from blood, obtained in a trial of the OX40 agonist ivuxolimab. The receptor source for this set is an adult with an advanced solid tumor such as melanoma, head and neck, liver or kidney cancer.

This sequence joins TRBV30 and TRBJ1-1; D is unclear. The germline V and J ends were trimmed by 4 bases and 2 bases, with 20 bases remaining between them. Germline CDR1 is GTSNPN and CDR2 is SVGIG (reference sequence). This CDR3 spans 16 amino acids. The DNA of the CDR3 is TGTGCCTGGATCCCTTTCGGAGCGATTGCTAACACTGAAGCTTTCTTT. It is translated as CAWIPFGAIANTEAFF.

The V gene is TRBV5-4, the J gene TRBJ2-3; no reliable D call. The ends were cut back, 3 bases at V and 4 bases at J, with 6 bases in the middle. This CDR3 region has 12 residues. Germline CDR1 reads SGHNT; CDR2 reads YYREEE (reference sequence). The CDR3 loop reads CASSSLSDTQYF. The CDR3 DNA reads as TGTGCCAGCAGCTCCTTGTCAGATACGCAGTATTTT.